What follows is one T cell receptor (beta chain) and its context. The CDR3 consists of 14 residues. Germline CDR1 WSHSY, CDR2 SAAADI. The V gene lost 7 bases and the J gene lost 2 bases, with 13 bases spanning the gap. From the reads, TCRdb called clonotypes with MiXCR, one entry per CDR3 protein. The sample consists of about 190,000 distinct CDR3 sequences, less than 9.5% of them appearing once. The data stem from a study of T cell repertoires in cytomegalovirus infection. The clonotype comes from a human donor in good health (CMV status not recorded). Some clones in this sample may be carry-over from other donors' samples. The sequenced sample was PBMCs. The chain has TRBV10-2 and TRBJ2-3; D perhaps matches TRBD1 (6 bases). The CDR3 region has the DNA TGCGCCAGCATGATGAGGGGGATCACAGATACGCAGTATTTT. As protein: CASMMRGITDTQYF.